These 2 T cell receptor beta chains were sequenced from one sample in a study of blood T cell repertoires in COVID-19. The protocol was immunoSEQ multiplex PCR, while the TCRdb copy is restricted to in-frame clones and leaves out a portion. The data show about 270,000 clones, with approximately 90% seen just once and about 3% held by the top ten. Sequenced input: PBMCs or T cells enriched from blood (not recorded which). These receptors were collected from a woman aged 45-65 years who had recovered from COVID-19.

The gene calls are TRBV7-2 and TRBJ1-2; 9 nucleotides align to TRBD1. From germline, CDR1 is SGHTA and CDR2 FQGNSA. V lost 4 bases and J lost 4; bases outside the gene matches: 7. The CDR3 spans 15 residues. CDR3 sequence: CASSSSGQGPYGYTF. In DNA form, the CDR3 reads TGTGCCAGCAGCTCATCGGGACAGGGTCCCTATGGCTACACCTTC.

The chain has TRBV10-2 and TRBJ1-1; D uncertain. CDR1 is WSHSY and CDR2 is SAAADI in the germline V gene. The CDR3 spans 12 residues. V lost 3 bases and J 0 bases, leaving 2 bases between the germline ends. The CDR3 sequence: CASSDLNTEAFF. The CDR3 bases are TGCGCCAGCAGTGACTTGAACACTGAAGCTTTCTTT.